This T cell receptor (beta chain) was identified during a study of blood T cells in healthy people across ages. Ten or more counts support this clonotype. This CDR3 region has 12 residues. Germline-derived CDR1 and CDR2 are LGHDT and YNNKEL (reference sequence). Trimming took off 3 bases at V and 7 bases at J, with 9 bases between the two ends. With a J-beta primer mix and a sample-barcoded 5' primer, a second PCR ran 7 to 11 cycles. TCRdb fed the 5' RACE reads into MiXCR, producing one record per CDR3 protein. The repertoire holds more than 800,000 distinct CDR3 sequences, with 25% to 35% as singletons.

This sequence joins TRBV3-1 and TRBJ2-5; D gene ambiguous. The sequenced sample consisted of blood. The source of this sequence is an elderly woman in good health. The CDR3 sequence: CASSQALLTQYF. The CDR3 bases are TGTGCCAGCAGCCAGGCCCTTCTGACCCAGTACTTC.